This T cell receptor (beta chain) was documented in a study of CD8 T cells in Susac syndrome. Turning to the study itself: Within the sequenced Susac syndrome patient group, five or six exhibited active disease and eight were in remission. Blood was drawn from Susac syndrome patients while they were therapy-naive, on corticosteroids, or on intravenous immunoglobulin alone.

cDNA came from about 0.5 to 1 ug RNA primed by random hexamers. Multiplex immunoSEQ PCR targeted 54 Vbeta and 13 Jbeta TCR beta segments. TCRdb re-called the immunoSEQ multiplex PCR reads through MiXCR, storing one row per CDR3 protein. Here the sample spans some 200,000 distinct CDR3 sequences, about 91% being singletons. TCR beta from blood CD8+ and CD4+ T cells was sequenced. Germline trimming cut 5 bases from V and 7 bases from J; bases unmatched to any gene: 9. Germline V lookup: CDR1 SNHLY, CDR2 FYNNEI. The CDR3 runs to 15 residues. The rearrangement links TRBV2 to TRBJ2-2; 8 bases agree with TRBD1. Sequenced sample: CD4+ T cells from PBMCs. The TCR originated in a human donor with Susac syndrome. The CDR3 loop is CASSSFTGGDGELFF. The CDR3 nucleotides read TGTGCCAGCAGTTCATTTACAGGGGGTGACGGGGAGCTGTTTTTT.